The T cell receptor (beta chain) described here comes from a study of T cells after yellow fever vaccination. This clonotype was counted only a few times. Germline CDR1 reads SEHNR; CDR2 reads FQNEAQ (reference sequence). The trim removed 5 bases at V and 9 bases at J, leaving 8 bases unmatched. The CDR3 contains 15 residues. TCRdb itself ran the 5' RACE reads through MiXCR, one entry per CDR3 protein. This repertoire shows 230,000 or so distinct CDR3 sequences, approximately 6.3% found once; its top ten account for around 1%. This chain links TRBV7-9 with TRBJ2-1, with TRBD1 identical over 12 bases. This TCR was sampled from a young man who received the YFV17D yellow fever vaccine. The input for sequencing was CD4+ T cells sorted from PBMCs, taken on the day of the yellow fever booster vaccination. The CDR3 DNA follows: TGTGCCAGCAGCCAGAGGGGGACAGGGGGCCTTGAGCAGTTCTTC. Its translation is CASSQRGTGGLEQFF.